One and the same sample provided the 26 T cell receptor beta chains below, sequenced in a study of blood T cell repertoires in COVID-19. Repertoires were generated with immunoSEQ multiplex PCR, while TCRdb's copy carries only in-frame clones and drops some. The sample carries roughly 150,000 clones, 88% recorded once. Material for sequencing was peripheral blood. The receptors originated from a man aged 45-65 years who had recovered from COVID-19.

About this clone itself: Other DNA sequences in this sample translate to the same CDR3. V is TRBV5-1 and J is TRBJ2-7; TRBD1 agrees at 8 bases. The germline gives CDR1 SGHRS, CDR2 YFSETQ. The CDR3 runs 14 residues. V lost 3 bases, J lost 1 base, and 3 bases stayed unmatched. The DNA of the CDR3 is TGCGCCAGCAGCTCCGGGACAGGATCCTACGAGCAGTACTTC. This sequence encodes CASSSGTGSYEQYF.

The gene calls are TRBV20-1 and TRBJ1-5; D ambiguous. The germline gives CDR1 DFQATT, CDR2 SNEGSKA (reference sequence). This CDR3 is built from 13 residues. The V end lost 3 bases, the J end lost 4 bases, and 10 bases lay between the germline ends. The CDR3 region is CSASRDTNQPQHF. The CDR3 region has the DNA TGCAGTGCTAGTAGAGACACAAATCAGCCCCAGCATTTT.

V gene TRBV4-1 combines with J gene TRBJ2-7; TRBD1 aligns across 8 bases. The V gene end was trimmed by 0 bases and the J gene end by 1 base; junction bases not matched to a gene: 5. Germline CDR1 and CDR2: MGHRA and YSYEKL. This CDR3 is 16 amino acids long. CDR3: CASSQDRGTGSYEQYF. The CDR3 DNA reads TGCGCCAGCAGCCAAGATCGCGGGACAGGTTCCTACGAGCAGTACTTC.

This chain joins TRBV27 and TRBJ2-7, with 9 bases that match TRBD2. The V gene's germline CDR1 is MNHEY and CDR2 SMNVEV (reference sequence). J was trimmed by 2 bases and V by 6 bases; bases with no gene match: 14. The CDR3 contains 17 residues. The CDR3 bases are TGTGCCAGCAGGGGACCGGGACTAGCAATAATCCCCTACGAGCAGTACTTC. Translation: CASRGPGLAIIPYEQYF.

This sequence joins TRBV2 and TRBJ2-7, with 8 bases that match TRBD1. Germline CDR1 reads SNHLY; CDR2 reads FYNNEI. V gave up 7 bases and J gave up 4 bases; unmatched junction bases: 15. This CDR3 contains 16 residues. The CDR3 loop reads CASKQDFRDRGYEQYF. The CDR3 DNA reads as TGTGCCAGCAAACAGGATTTCCGAGACAGGGGTTACGAGCAGTACTTC.

In the case of this clone: One end of the junction does not line up with germline, which may come from a read error. The sample holds other DNA sequences that translate to the same CDR3. This chain joins TRBV7-9 and TRBJ1-5, with D perhaps matching TRBD1 (6 bases). The CDR3 has 15 residues. The germline gives CDR1 SEHNR, CDR2 FQNEAQ (reference sequence). The CDR3 protein is CASSLTRDTDQPQHF. Here the CDR3 DNA reads TGTGCCAGCAGCTTAACTCGGGACACTGATCAGCCTCAGCATTTT.

This chain links TRBV7-2 with TRBJ2-5, with D possibly being TRBD2 (7 bases). The ends were cut back, 5 bases at V and 13 bases at J, with 29 bases in the middle. The germline V gene has CDR1 SGHTA and CDR2 FQGNSA. This CDR3 has 16 residues. The CDR3: CASSPVGGREYPPPYF. For the CDR3, the DNA is TGTGCCAGCAGCCCCGTCGGGGGGCGGGAGTACCCTCCCCCGTACTTC.

The chain combines TRBV11-2 with TRBJ1-1; 9 bases are shared with TRBD1. V lost 5 bases and J lost 1; bases outside the gene matches: 5. The germline V gene has CDR1 SGHAT and CDR2 FQNNGV. This CDR3 region has 15 residues. The CDR3: CASSPRTGANTEAFF. The CDR3 DNA reads as TGTGCCAGCAGCCCCCGGACAGGGGCGAACACTGAAGCTTTCTTT.

This chain connects TRBV12-5 to TRBJ2-5; 7 positions agree with TRBD1. CDR1 and CDR2 (germline): LGHNT, FRNRAP. V was pared by 1 base and J by 5 bases, with 7 bases of the junction left unmatched. The length of the CDR3 is 15 residues. CDR3 loop: CASGLGRQGVETQYF. The CDR3 nucleotides are TGTGCTAGTGGTTTGGGACGACAGGGCGTGGAGACCCAGTACTTC.

This rearrangement joins TRBV4-3 to TRBJ2-3; D unresolved. The CDR3 contains 14 residues. Trimming removed 1 base from V and 7 bases from J, with 12 bases in between. The V gene's germline CDR1 is LGHNA and CDR2 YSLEER. The CDR3 region has the DNA TGCGCCAGCAGCCAAGTGGTGGGCTTGAATACGCAGTATTTT. Its protein product is CASSQVVGLNTQYF.

V usage is TRBV6-1 and J usage is TRBJ1-1; 12 nucleotides agree with TRBD1. Germline CDR1 MNHNS, CDR2 SASEGT. The CDR3 is made up of 17 amino acids. Trimming took 4 bases from V and 5 from J; bases not matched to a gene: 11. CDR3 sequence reads: CASSAPSGTGGGTEAFF. CDR3 nucleotides: TGTGCCAGCAGTGCACCTTCCGGGACAGGGGGCGGAACTGAAGCTTTCTTT.

The chain combines TRBV6-4 with TRBJ1-2; the match to TRBD1 covers 11 bases. CDR3 length equals 15 residues. The germline V gene encodes CDR1 MRHNA and CDR2 SNTAGT. With V trimmed by 6 bases and J by 5 bases, 8 bases remained unmatched. CDR3 in amino acids: CASSPGTGGRYGYTF. The CDR3 DNA reads as TGTGCCAGCAGCCCAGGGACAGGGGGAAGGTATGGCTACACCTTC.

Only a few counts were recorded for this clone. The rearrangement uses TRBV6-4 and TRBJ2-2, with D possibly TRBD1 on 6 matching bases. Trimming removed 2 bases at V and 7 bases at J, with 8 bases between. The CDR3 has 13 amino acids. CDR1 MRHNA and CDR2 SNTAGT come from the germline V gene. Here the CDR3 reads CASSDQGIGELFF. The CDR3 coding sequence is TGTGCCAGCAGTGACCAGGGGATCGGGGAGCTGTTTTTT.

This sequence joins TRBV28 and TRBJ2-7; D might be TRBD2 (6 bases). Germline V gene data show CDR1 as MDHEN and CDR2 as SYDVKM. The CDR3 is 13 amino acids. Trimming cost V 2 bases and J 5 bases, with 10 bases left between them. This CDR3 is CASSLPGVDEQYF. In nucleotides, the CDR3 is TGTGCCAGCAGTTTACCGGGGGTTGACGAGCAGTACTTC. Variable domain in full (rest from reference TRBV28 and TRBJ2-7): DVKVTQSSRYLVKRTGEKVFLECVQDMDHENMFWYRQDPGLGLRLIYFSYDVKMKEKGDIPEGYSVSREKKERFSLILESASTNQTSMYLCASSLPGVDEQYFGPGTRLTVT.

The rearrangement uses TRBV28 and TRBJ2-3; TRBD1 agrees at 9 bases. The CDR3 runs to 15 residues. Unmatched junction bases numbered 9, after V lost 5 bases and J lost 6 bases. Germline CDR1 is MDHEN and CDR2 is SYDVKM. CDR3 nucleotide sequence: TGTGCCAGCAGTATACCGGGACAGGGACCCGATACGCAGTATTTT. Protein sequence: CASSIPGQGPDTQYF.

This clone was seen only once. The J gene is TRBJ2-7, the V gene TRBV13; 10 nucleotides align to TRBD2. After removal of 5 bases from V and 1 base from J, the junction contained 5 bases not matched to a gene. The CDR3 has 15 residues. CDR1 and CDR2 from the germline V gene are PRHDT and FYEKMQ (reference sequence). This CDR3 is CASSAASGRSYEQYF. CDR3 DNA sequence: TGTGCCAGCAGCGCAGCTAGCGGGAGATCCTACGAGCAGTACTTC.

The chain couples TRBV9 to TRBJ1-3; 7 bases match TRBD1. In germline, CDR1 is SGDLS, CDR2 YYNGEE. V trimming: 0 bases; J trimming: 2 bases; junction bases outside the gene matches: 14. CDR3 length equals 19 residues. CDR3 loop: CASSVEEGAGMYTGNTIYF. As DNA, the CDR3 is TGTGCCAGCAGCGTAGAGGAGGGGGCAGGGATGTATACTGGAAACACCATATATTTT.

This clone is a singleton in its sample. The V gene is TRBV5-8, the J gene TRBJ2-3; 13 bases match TRBD2. J gave up 7 bases and V 4 bases, and 15 bases lay outside the gene matches. CDR3 length: 18 residues. The germline V gene encodes CDR1 SGHTS and CDR2 YDEGEE. In DNA, the CDR3 is TGTGCCAGCAGCGACCTCCGGACTAGCGGGGGATTCCGGTATACGCAGTATTTT. Translating gives CASSDLRTSGGFRYTQYF.

The chain carries TRBV2 and TRBJ2-3; weak D call: TRBD2 (5 bases). The CDR3 spans 12 residues. Germline V gene lookup returns CDR1 SNHLY and CDR2 FYNNEI. V was pared by 8 bases and J by 0 bases, with 6 bases between. The CDR3 DNA sequence: TGTGCCAGCGGGAGTAGCACAGATACGCAGTATTTT. Its translation: CASGSSTDTQYF.

The CDR3: CASSELGANTEAFF. The CDR3 nucleotides are TGTGCCAGCAGTGAATTGGGCGCGAACACTGAAGCTTTCTTT. V usage is TRBV25-1 and J usage is TRBJ1-1; D ambiguous. This CDR3 has 14 residues. CDR1 and CDR2 (germline): MGHDK, SYGVNS. The V end was cut by 1 base, the J end by 1 base, with 7 bases between. The full variable domain, with the rest looked up from reference TRBV25-1 and TRBJ1-1, is EADIYQTPRYLVIGTGKKITLECSQTMGHDKMYWYQQDPGMELHLIHYSYGVNSTEKGDLSSESTVSRIRTEHFPLTLESARPSHTSQYLCASSELGANTEAFFGQGTRLTVV.

This clone was detected only once. Other DNA sequences within the sample encode an identical CDR3. The V gene is TRBV15, the J gene TRBJ1-1, with 8 bases aligning to TRBD1. This CDR3 is built from 14 residues. Trimming at V came to 2 bases and at J to 5 bases, leaving 4 bases not matched to a gene. Germline CDR1 LNHNV, CDR2 YYDKDF (reference sequence). In DNA, the CDR3 is TGTGCCACCAGCAGACAGGGGGCTAATACTGAAGCTTTCTTT. This sequence encodes CATSRQGANTEAFF.

V and J are TRBV18 and TRBJ1-1; no clear D gene. CDR3 size: 14 residues. Trimming left V 2 bases short and J 4 bases short, with 11 bases between. CDR1 is KGHSH and CDR2 is LQKENI in the germline V gene. CDR3 sequence: CASSPAAVPTEAFF. The CDR3 DNA reads as TGTGCCAGCTCACCAGCGGCAGTCCCCACTGAAGCTTTCTTT. The full variable domain, its missing parts supplied by reference TRBV18 and TRBJ1-1, is NAGVMQNPRHLVRRRGQEARLRCSPMKGHSHVYWYRQLPEEGLKFMVYLQKENIIDESGMPKERFSAEFPKEGPSILRIQQVVRGDSAAYFCASSPAAVPTEAFFGQGTRLTVV.

The chain is built from TRBV5-4 and TRBJ2-3; perhaps TRBD1 as D (6 bases). The CDR3 runs 14 residues. V lost 3 bases and J 4 bases, leaving 12 bases between the germline ends. Germline loops: CDR1 SGHNT, CDR2 YYREEE (reference sequence). DNA for the CDR3: TGTGCCAGCAGCTGGGAGACAGGTGCAGATACGCAGTATTTT. It codes for CASSWETGADTQYF.

This clone has just one count. The V and J genes are TRBV19 and TRBJ1-2; D gene uncertain. V lost 2 bases, J lost 2 bases, and 12 bases lay in between. Germline assignment: CDR1 LNHDA and CDR2 SQIVND (reference sequence). CDR3 length: 15 amino acids. CDR3 nucleotides: TGTGCCAGTAGTATACCGAGGCTTCCAAACTATGGCTACACCTTC. Amino acid sequence: CASSIPRLPNYGYTF.

The chain is built from TRBV7-2 and TRBJ2-7, with D perhaps matching TRBD2 (6 bases). Germline V CDR1 and CDR2: SGHTA, FQGNSA. The V end was cut by 2 bases, the J end by 1 base, with 12 bases between. The CDR3 is 15 residues long. The CDR3: CASSLRDGRSYEQYF. The DNA of the CDR3 is TGTGCCAGCAGCTTACGAGACGGGAGATCCTACGAGCAGTACTTC.

V gene TRBV5-1 combines with J gene TRBJ2-7; 10 bases fit TRBD1. Per germline, CDR1 SGHRS and CDR2 YFSETQ. This CDR3 comprises 15 residues. V was pared by 0 bases and J by 6 bases, with 6 bases of the junction left unmatched. CDR3 nucleotide sequence: TGCGCCAGCAGCTTGGCCCCGGGACAGGGGAGCGAGCAGTACTTC. It encodes CASSLAPGQGSEQYF.